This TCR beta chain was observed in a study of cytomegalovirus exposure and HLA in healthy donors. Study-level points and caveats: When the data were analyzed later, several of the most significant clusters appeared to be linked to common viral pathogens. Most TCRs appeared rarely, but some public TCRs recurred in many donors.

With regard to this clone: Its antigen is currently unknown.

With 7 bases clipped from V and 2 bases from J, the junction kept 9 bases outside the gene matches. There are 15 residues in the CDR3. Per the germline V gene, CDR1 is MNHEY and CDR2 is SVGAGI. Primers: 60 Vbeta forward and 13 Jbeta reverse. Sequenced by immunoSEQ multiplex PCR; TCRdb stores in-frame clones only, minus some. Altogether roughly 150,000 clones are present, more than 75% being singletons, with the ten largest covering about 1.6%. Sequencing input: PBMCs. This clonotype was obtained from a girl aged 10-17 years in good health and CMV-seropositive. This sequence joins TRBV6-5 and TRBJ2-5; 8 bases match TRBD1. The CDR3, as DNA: TGTGCCAGCAACATAGCAGGGGGCAGGCAAGAGACCCAGTACTTC. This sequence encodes CASNIAGGRQETQYF.